One sample yielded the 23 T cell receptor beta chains listed below, sequenced in a study of blood T cell repertoires in COVID-19. Using immunoSEQ multiplex PCR, the repertoire was profiled, and TCRdb retains in-frame clones only, with some absent. The table records about 180,000 clones, around 86% of them present only once. The source material was PBMCs or T cells enriched from blood (not recorded which). The receptors were sampled from a woman under 40 who had recovered from COVID-19.

The V call is TRBV5-1, the J call TRBJ1-6; 9 bases fit TRBD1. With 4 bases clipped from V and 7 bases from J, the junction kept 12 bases outside the gene matches. Per germline, CDR1 SGHRS and CDR2 YFSETQ. The CDR3 consists of 17 residues. CDR3 residues: CASSKGTWTGANSPLHF. The CDR3 bases are TGCGCCAGCAGCAAAGGTACCTGGACAGGGGCGAATTCACCCCTCCACTTT.

The chain uses TRBV19 and TRBJ1-1; 8 positions match TRBD1. CDR3 length equals 14 residues. The trim removed 3 bases at V and 5 bases at J, leaving 5 bases unmatched. The V gene's germline CDR1 is LNHDA and CDR2 SQIVND (reference sequence). The CDR3 protein is CASSISRQGTEAFF. The CDR3 region has the DNA TGTGCCAGTAGTATCTCACGACAGGGGACTGAAGCTTTCTTT.

This clone has a handful of counts. The rearrangement uses TRBV19 and TRBJ1-5; no clear D gene. Germline V CDR1 and CDR2: LNHDA, SQIVND (reference sequence). The V gene lost 5 bases and the J gene lost 0 bases, with 11 bases spanning the gap. The CDR3 is made up of 15 amino acids. CDR3 nucleotide sequence: TGTGCCAGTAGTCCCCTAGAGGGTAGCAATCAGCCCCAGCATTTT. It specifies CASSPLEGSNQPQHF.

This clone was observed a handful of times. The CDR3 coding sequence is TGTGCCAGCAGCGTAGTGGCAGGGGGTGACTACGAGCAGTACTTC. This translates into CASSVVAGGDYEQYF. J is TRBJ2-7 and V is TRBV9, with 7 bases matching TRBD1. The CDR3 is 15 amino acids. Per germline, CDR1 SGDLS and CDR2 YYNGEE. The V gene end was trimmed by 0 bases and the J gene end by 3 bases; junction bases not matched to a gene: 6.

This chain joins TRBV7-9 and TRBJ2-3, with D maybe TRBD2 (6 bases). Germline values: CDR1 SEHNR, CDR2 FQNEAQ (reference sequence). The CDR3 runs to 13 residues. Here the CDR3 DNA reads TGTGTGGCCGGGACTGGAAACACAGATACGCAGTATTTT. Its protein is CVAGTGNTDTQYF.

A word on this clone: The junction departs from the called germline gene at one end, perhaps through a read error. The chain couples TRBV28 to TRBJ2-7, with 11 positions matching TRBD2. This CDR3 is built from 15 residues. The germline CDR1 and CDR2 sequences are MDHEN and SYDVKM. The CDR3 spells CASTLAGGRYYEQYF. The CDR3 nucleotides are TGTGCCAGCACTTTAGCGGGAGGGCGCTACTACGAGCAGTACTTC.

This clone was recorded a few times. This sequence joins TRBV24-1 and TRBJ1-2; tentative D call: TRBD1 (5 bases). This CDR3 has 20 amino acids. V shed 1 base and J shed 6 bases, with 29 bases lying between them. Germline CDR1 and CDR2: KGHDR and SFDVKD. CDR3 sequence reads: CATSDFKVQFVNLGPNGYTF. CDR3 in DNA: TGTGCCACCAGTGATTTCAAGGTGCAGTTCGTAAATCTGGGGCCTAATGGCTACACCTTC.

The rearrangement links TRBV7-2 to TRBJ2-3; 9 bases match TRBD2. The CDR3 extends over 15 amino acids. With V trimmed by 5 bases and J by 2 bases, 5 bases remained unmatched. Per germline, CDR1 SGHTA and CDR2 FQGNSA. CDR3 nucleotide sequence: TGTGCCAGCAGCCCGAGCGGGGGGATCACAGATACGCAGTATTTT. Protein sequence: CASSPSGGITDTQYF.

The V gene is TRBV9, the J gene TRBJ2-1; TRBD2 aligns across 9 bases. The germline V gene encodes CDR1 SGDLS and CDR2 YYNGEE. This CDR3 contains 17 residues. J was trimmed by 0 bases and V by 2 bases; bases with no gene match: 6. The CDR3 spells CASSVRTSASSYNEQFF. Here the CDR3 DNA reads TGTGCCAGCAGCGTTCGGACTAGCGCGAGCTCCTACAATGAGCAGTTCTTC.

The chain uses TRBV5-6 and TRBJ2-7; TRBD2 aligns across 7 bases. Germline V lookup: CDR1 SGHDT, CDR2 YYEEEE. V lost 4 bases and J lost 3; bases outside the gene matches: 10. This CDR3 has 15 amino acids. The CDR3, as DNA: TGTGCCAGCAGCCCATTCGGGGGAGGGGTCTACGAGCAGTACTTC. Translation: CASSPFGGGVYEQYF. Filled out from reference TRBV5-6 and TRBJ2-7, the complete variable domain reads DAGVTQSPTHLIKTRGQQVTLRCSPKSGHDTVSWYQQALGQGPQFIFQYYEEEERQRGNFPDRFSGHQFPNYSSELNVNALLLGDSALYLCASSPFGGGVYEQYFGPGTRLTVT.

V is TRBV9 and J is TRBJ2-1; D might be TRBD2 (5 bases). Germline CDR1 and CDR2: SGDLS and YYNGEE. The CDR3 is made up of 16 amino acids. Trimming left V 4 bases short and J 5 bases short, with 19 bases between. The CDR3 reads CASSTSPGILNNEQFF. The CDR3 bases are TGTGCCAGCAGCACCAGTCCCGGGATTTTGAACAATGAGCAGTTCTTC.

The chain recombines TRBV7-2 with TRBJ2-3; D remains unclear. Deletions cut 7 bases from V and 1 base from J, with 18 bases between. Germline-derived CDR1 and CDR2 are SGHTA and FQGNSA. This CDR3 comprises 16 residues. Written as DNA, the CDR3 is TGTGCCAGCACCACCGAGGTATACCAACGCACAGATACGCAGTATTTT. It is translated as CASTTEVYQRTDTQYF.

The chain joins TRBV29-1 to TRBJ2-1, with 13 bases identical to TRBD2. V gave up 6 bases and J gave up 7 bases; unmatched junction bases: 9. The CDR3 length is 15 residues. CDR1 is SQVTM, CDR2 ANQGSEA, per germline. CDR3 coding DNA: TGCAGCGTCGAGGGGACTAGCGGGGACGTAAATGAGCAGTTCTTC. This sequence encodes CSVEGTSGDVNEQFF.

The rearrangement joins TRBV7-8 to TRBJ1-1; 9 bases line up with TRBD1. The CDR3 runs 12 residues. The germline CDR1 and CDR2 sequences are SGHVS and FQNEAQ. The J segment lost 8 bases and the V segment lost 5 bases, leaving 3 bases of the junction unmatched. DNA for the CDR3: TGTGCCAGCAGCCGAGACAGGGGGGAAGCTTTCTTT. Translated, it gives CASSRDRGEAFF.

This clone was detected many times. The chain is built from TRBV7-2 and TRBJ1-6, with 9 bases aligning to TRBD1. This CDR3 has 16 residues. V was pared by 5 bases and J by 7 bases, with 9 bases of the junction left unmatched. Per the germline V gene, CDR1 is SGHTA and CDR2 is FQGNSA. As DNA, the CDR3 is TGTGCCAGCAGCGCAGGGGACAGGGCCACGAATTCACCCCTCCACTTT. It specifies CASSAGDRATNSPLHF.

This sequence joins TRBV3-1 (or the pseudogene TRBV3-2) and TRBJ1-2, with D perhaps TRBD1 (6 bases). V was clipped by 2 bases and J by 4 bases, with 11 bases between them. CDR3 length equals 14 residues. The germline CDR1 and CDR2 sequences are LGHDT and YNNKEL (reference sequence). The CDR3 protein is CASSQSQGPYGYTF. The CDR3 DNA reads as TGTGCCAGCAGCCAAAGCCAGGGGCCCTATGGCTACACCTTC.

This chain connects TRBV2 to TRBJ2-2, with TRBD2 matching 7 bases. V was pared by 6 bases and J by 10 bases, with 17 bases of the junction left unmatched. The CDR3 extends over 16 amino acids. CDR1 and CDR2 (germline): SNHLY, FYNNEI. The CDR3 region is CASRGPGLRSDEELFF. DNA of the CDR3: TGTGCCAGCAGGGGGCCGGGACTACGAAGTGACGAGGAGCTGTTTTTT.

This chain joins TRBV28 and TRBJ1-6; the D is unclear. CDR1 and CDR2 (germline): MDHEN, SYDVKM. V shed 6 bases and J shed 4 bases, with 16 bases lying between them. The CDR3 has 16 amino acids. DNA of the CDR3: TGTGCCAGCAGCCGACTAACATGGGGATATAATTCACCCCTCCACTTT. Translating it yields CASSRLTWGYNSPLHF.

V usage is TRBV2 and J usage is TRBJ2-3; 7 nucleotides agree with TRBD1. The CDR3 sequence is 14 residues long. The ends lost 6 bases at V and 2 bases at J; junction bases unmatched: 5. The germline V gene has CDR1 SNHLY and CDR2 FYNNEI. The CDR3 DNA sequence: TGTGCCAGCAGGAAGGGGGCTTTCACAGATACGCAGTATTTT. It codes for CASRKGAFTDTQYF.

This clone was detected only a few times. CDR3 nucleotides: TGTGCCAGCAGCCAGTGGGACAGGGCTAACTATGGCTACACCTTC. Its protein is CASSQWDRANYGYTF. The chain links TRBV14 to TRBJ1-2; the match to TRBD1 covers 9 bases. The V gene end was trimmed by 3 bases and the J gene end by 0 bases; junction bases not matched to a gene: 2. Germline V gene sequence: CDR1 SGHDN, CDR2 FVKESK. This CDR3 has 15 amino acids.

The rearrangement uses TRBV13 and TRBJ2-7, with 10 bases that match TRBD1. Unmatched junction bases numbered 10, after V lost 8 bases and J lost 6 bases. The CDR3 consists of 14 residues. CDR1 is PRHDT and CDR2 is FYEKMQ in the germline V gene (reference sequence). CDR3 bases: TGTGCCAGCGGGGAGGGACAGGGGTTGTTCGAGCAGTACTTC. Amino acid sequence: CASGEGQGLFEQYF.

The chain has TRBV5-4 and TRBJ1-2; D gene unclear. V dropped 4 bases and J dropped 4 bases, with 11 bases sitting between them. The CDR3 has 13 amino acids. The germline V gene has CDR1 SGHNT and CDR2 YYREEE (reference sequence). The CDR3 DNA is TGTGCCAGCAGCGTTGACGGGAGCTATGGCTACACCTTC. This translates into CASSVDGSYGYTF.

The CDR3 nucleotides read TGTGCCAGCAGTTTAATCTGGGGGGGTGACACTGAAGCTTTCTTT. This encodes CASSLIWGGDTEAFF. This chain joins TRBV28 and TRBJ1-1, with D maybe TRBD1 (5 bases). Germline V gene sequence: CDR1 MDHEN, CDR2 SYDVKM. V was trimmed by 2 bases and J by 3 bases, leaving 13 bases between them. This CDR3 region has 15 residues.